The clone carrying this T cell receptor beta chain was detected ten times or more. In this cohort, patients with other autoimmune diseases, uncontrolled infections, pregnancy or lactation were excluded. Symptoms, serum thyroxine and TRAb, thyroid ultrasound, and orbital computed tomography formed the diagnostic basis. V lost 4 bases and J lost 5; bases outside the gene matches: 1. This CDR3 is built from 14 residues. CDR1 is SEHNR, CDR2 FQNEAQ, per germline (reference sequence). This entry belongs to a study of Graves' ophthalmopathy and Graves' hyperthyroidism. Amplifying from RNA transcripts, the study obtained TCR beta CDR3 regions. RT-PCR in the first round used HTBI primers; a second-round multiplex PCR followed. TCRdb called the multiplex PCR reads again in MiXCR, with one record for every CDR3 protein. This sample has 400,000 to 450,000 distinct CDR3 sequences, with roughly 20% found just once.

The TCR was taken from a woman between 18 and 29 years old with stable Graves' hyperthyroidism. Sequenced material: peripheral blood. The V call is TRBV7-9, the J call TRBJ2-5, with 13 bases matching TRBD2. CDR3 in amino acids: CASSWGLAGETQYF. As DNA, the CDR3 is TGTGCCAGCAGCTGGGGACTAGCGGGGGAGACCCAGTACTTC.